The next 17 T cell receptor beta chains were all read from a single sample in a study of shared clonotypes between healthy human individuals (dated by TCRdb to about 2020). The method was the immunoSEQ multiplex PCR assay. TCRdb holds this immuneACCESS table with in-frame rearrangements only. Some clones are missing; in checked studies, unresolved V genes explain under half, and the rest has no known cause. For this sample there are over 95,000 clones; approximately 70% appear just once. 24% of the sample is in the top ten clones. The specimen was memory CD8+ T cells sorted from blood. The label giving this sample's cell subset or site can be read as: CD45RO+ cells pooled with CCR7-negative TemRA cells. Receptors originate from a woman aged 25 to 45 in good health.

The genes are TRBV2 and TRBJ2-7, with 8 nucleotides matching TRBD1. V was clipped by 5 bases and J by 3 bases; unmatched bases: 12. The CDR3 totals 16 residues. The germline V gene has CDR1 SNHLY and CDR2 FYNNEI. The CDR3 bases are TGTGCCAGCAGTACATCAGGGGGCAGCTTGTTCTACGAGCAGTACTTC. Translation gives CASSTSGGSLFYEQYF.

V is TRBV4-1 and J is TRBJ2-7, with no clear D. CDR3 length: 16 amino acids. In germline, CDR1 is MGHRA, CDR2 YSYEKL. V shed 5 bases and J shed 0 bases, with 17 bases lying between them. CDR3 in DNA: TGCGCCAGCAGCGCCGGCCCAACTACGGGCTCCTACGAGCAGTACTTC. This sequence encodes CASSAGPTTGSYEQYF.

The gene calls are TRBV27 and TRBJ2-7; 7 positions match TRBD2. The CDR3 has 16 amino acids. The germline V gene encodes CDR1 MNHEY and CDR2 SMNVEV (reference sequence). J was trimmed by 0 bases and V by 5 bases; bases with no gene match: 10. The CDR3 here is CASSGGGRENSYEQYF. CDR3 bases: TGTGCCAGCAGTGGGGGGGGACGGGAGAACTCCTACGAGCAGTACTTC.

The genes are TRBV6-4 and TRBJ2-5, with a tentative D call TRBD2 (6 bases). The CDR3 has 13 residues. The germline V gene encodes CDR1 MRHNA and CDR2 SNTAGT. Trimming left V 5 bases short and J 5 bases short, with 12 bases between. The CDR3 here is CASSPDGGETQYF. The CDR3 region has the DNA TGTGCCAGCAGTCCCGATGGGGGGGAGACCCAGTACTTC.

This clone occurred once. V and J are TRBV28 and TRBJ2-7, with D perhaps TRBD1 (6 bases). Trimming cost V 6 bases and J 3 bases, with 12 bases left between them. CDR3 size: 13 residues. From germline, CDR1 is MDHEN and CDR2 SYDVKM. The CDR3 coding sequence is TGTGCCAGCAGACAGGGCGAGGACTACGAGCAGTACTTC. Translation gives CASRQGEDYEQYF.

The chain is built from TRBV11-3 and TRBJ1-2, with TRBD1 matching over 7 bases. In germline, CDR1 is SGHNT, CDR2 YENEEA. This CDR3 spans 13 amino acids. Unmatched junction bases numbered 4, after V lost 1 base and J lost 8 bases. In DNA form, the CDR3 reads TGTGCCAGCAGCTTAGGGACAGGTTGGGGCTACACCTTC. Residues: CASSLGTGWGYTF.

This rearrangement joins TRBV28 to TRBJ2-3; no firm D call. There are 12 residues in the CDR3. Per the germline V gene, CDR1 is MDHEN and CDR2 is SYDVKM. V lost 2 bases to trimming and J lost 5 bases, with 5 bases between them. CDR3 in amino acids: CASSLLRDTQYF. As DNA, the CDR3 is TGTGCCAGCAGTTTACTGCGAGATACGCAGTATTTT.

This sequence joins TRBV10-1 and TRBJ1-5; 12 nucleotides agree with TRBD1. V lost 2 bases and J lost 5; bases outside the gene matches: 13. Germline values: CDR1 WNHNN, CDR2 SYGVQD (reference sequence). The CDR3 has 19 amino acids. CDR3: CASSERDRGRLGRDQPQHF. CDR3 nucleotide sequence: TGCGCCAGCAGTGAGCGGGACAGGGGGCGCCTGGGGCGGGATCAGCCCCAGCATTTT.

In the case of this clone: Additional DNA sequences in this sample encode the identical CDR3. The chain has TRBV7-9 and TRBJ1-5; 9 bases line up with TRBD1. Germline V gene data show CDR1 as SEHNR and CDR2 as FQNEAQ (reference sequence). The J segment lost 4 bases and the V segment lost 5 bases, leaving 6 bases of the junction unmatched. The CDR3 has 15 residues. CDR3 nucleotides: TGTGCCAGCAGCCCACAGGGGGCGGGTAATCAGCCCCAGCATTTT. Translation: CASSPQGAGNQPQHF.

The J gene is TRBJ2-7, the V gene TRBV27; TRBD1 matches 10 bases. Germline V CDR1 and CDR2: MNHEY, SMNVEV (reference sequence). The CDR3 is 15 residues long. V shed 4 bases and J 0 bases; nucleotides not matched to a gene: 3. In DNA form, the CDR3 reads TGTGCCAGCAGTTGGGGACAGGGGACCTCCTACGAGCAGTACTTC. It specifies CASSWGQGTSYEQYF.

Turning to this clone: At the DNA level, this CDR3 is encoded by other sequences in the same sample as well. This rearrangement joins TRBV28 to TRBJ1-5, with TRBD1 identical over 9 bases. V shed 5 bases and J 1 base; nucleotides not matched to a gene: 3. This CDR3 contains 15 residues. Germline V gene data show CDR1 as MDHEN and CDR2 as SYDVKM. In DNA, the CDR3 is TGTGCCAGCAGTACAACAGGGGGCAGCAATCAGCCCCAGCATTTT. It specifies CASSTTGGSNQPQHF.

About this clone itself: Additional DNA sequences in this sample encode the identical CDR3. V usage is TRBV15 and J usage is TRBJ2-2; possible D gene TRBD2, 5 bases. This CDR3 contains 17 residues. Germline V CDR1 and CDR2: LNHNV, YYDKDF (reference sequence). The V gene lost 0 bases and the J gene lost 5 bases, with 16 bases spanning the gap. The CDR3 DNA is TGTGCCACCAGCAGAGATCCCCGAGGAGGCTTAACCGGGGAGCTGTTTTTT. This encodes CATSRDPRGGLTGELFF.

This sequence joins TRBV6-6 and TRBJ2-3; perhaps TRBD2 as D (5 bases). The germline gives CDR1 MNHNY, CDR2 SVGAGI (reference sequence). The V end was cut by 6 bases, the J end by 0 bases, with 16 bases between. The CDR3 contains 16 residues. The CDR3 reads CASRTGVATSTDTQYF. CDR3 nucleotide sequence: TGTGCCAGCAGGACCGGGGTGGCAACTAGCACAGATACGCAGTATTTT.

The chain recombines TRBV10-2 with TRBJ2-3; D gene ambiguous. Looked up from germline, CDR1 is WSHSY and CDR2 is SAAADI. CDR3 length: 15 amino acids. The V end was cut by 5 bases, the J end by 4 bases, with 16 bases between. In nucleotides, the CDR3 is TGCGCCAGCAGTAGTTTTCGGCCGGGTGCAGATACGCAGTATTTT. This gives the protein CASSSFRPGADTQYF.

This clone was found many times. CDR3 loop: CASTQLAGGGHEQFF. The CDR3 bases are TGTGCCAGCACCCAACTAGCGGGAGGAGGTCATGAGCAGTTCTTC. This chain uses TRBV7-3 with TRBJ2-1; 12 bases agree with TRBD2. Germline trimming cut 7 bases from V and 8 bases from J; bases unmatched to any gene: 9. CDR1 and CDR2 (germline): SGHTA, FQGTGA. The CDR3 consists of 15 residues. The whole variable domain, remainder taken from reference TRBV7-3 and TRBJ2-1, is GAGVSQTPSNKVTEKGKYVELRCDPISGHTALYWYRQSLGQGPEFLIYFQGTGAADDSGLPNDRFFAVRPEGSVSTLKIQRTERGDSAVYLCASTQLAGGGHEQFFGPGTRLTVL.

V usage is TRBV2 and J usage is TRBJ2-7; TRBD1 matches at 8 bases. This CDR3 is 14 amino acids long. Per the germline V gene, CDR1 is SNHLY and CDR2 is FYNNEI. The V segment lost 6 bases and the J segment 1 base; nucleotides outside the gene matches: 5. CDR3 sequence: CASRGQGGSYEQYF. The DNA of the CDR3 is TGTGCCAGCAGAGGACAGGGTGGATCCTACGAGCAGTACTTC.

V gene TRBV4-1 combines with J gene TRBJ2-5; 7 bases match TRBD1. The end of the DNA fits TRBJ2-7 better, so the J call may be wrong. Looked up from germline, CDR1 is MGHRA and CDR2 is YSYEKL. The CDR3 contains 14 residues. Here the CDR3 reads CASSQVDREYEQYF. In DNA, the CDR3 is TGCGCCAGCAGCCAAGTCGACAGGGAGTACGAGCAGTACTTC.